A single sample is the source of the 12 T cell receptor beta chains below, sequenced in a study of blood T cell repertoires in COVID-19. The table came from immunoSEQ multiplex PCR; TCRdb's copy has only in-frame clones and leaves some out. The table has some 130,000 clones, roughly 86% seen once. Specimen: peripheral blood. The receptor source for this set is a human donor in a cohort sampled during active COVID-19.

CDR3 in amino acids: CASSPFGGPEAFF. The CDR3, as DNA: TGCGCCAGCAGCCCCTTTGGGGGCCCTGAAGCTTTCTTT. The rearrangement links TRBV5-1 to TRBJ1-1; the D gene is possibly TRBD1 (6 bases). Trimming took off 4 bases at V and 6 bases at J, with 13 bases between the two ends. This CDR3 contains 13 residues. From germline, CDR1 is SGHRS and CDR2 YFSETQ. Looking up the rest from reference TRBV5-1 and TRBJ1-1 gives the full variable domain: KAGVTQTPRYLIKTRGQQVTLSCSPISGHRSVSWYQQTPGQGLQFLFEYFSETQRNKGNFPGRFSGRQFSNSRSEMNVSTLELGDSALYLCASSPFGGPEAFFGQGTRLTVV.

The J gene is TRBJ2-5, the V gene TRBV5-4, with 8 bases matching TRBD2. V dropped 5 bases and J dropped 4; count of bases not matched to a gene: 7. This CDR3 is 14 amino acids long. The germline gives CDR1 SGHNT, CDR2 YYREEE (reference sequence). This CDR3 is CASSERGPGETQYF. DNA for the CDR3: TGTGCCAGCAGTGAGCGGGGGCCGGGAGAGACCCAGTACTTC.

Comment on this clone: The junction departs from the called germline gene at one end, perhaps through a read error. This chain uses TRBV6-5 with TRBJ2-2, with a possible D match to TRBD2 (6 bases). Germline loops: CDR1 MNHEY, CDR2 SVGAGI. This CDR3 is built from 15 residues. Here the CDR3 reads CASSYGGGNTRELFF. The CDR3 nucleotides read TGTGCCAGCAGTTATGGTGGGGGGAACACCAGGGAGCTGTTTTTT.

The gene calls are TRBV9 and TRBJ2-5; D is perhaps TRBD2 (6 bases). Trimming pared 0 bases from V and 5 bases from J, leaving 8 bases between. This CDR3 region has 13 residues. CDR1 is SGDLS and CDR2 is YYNGEE in the germline V gene. Written as DNA, the CDR3 is TGTGCCAGCAGCGTAGGGCTAGCGGAGACCCAGTACTTC. As protein: CASSVGLAETQYF.

The chain links TRBV12-3 or TRBV12-4 to TRBJ1-1, with 8 bases fitting TRBD1. V was pared by 5 bases and J by 3 bases, with 2 bases of the junction left unmatched. CDR3 length equals 13 residues. The CDR3 sequence is CASSRQGYTEAFF. The CDR3 DNA sequence: TGTGCCAGCAGTAGACAGGGGTACACTGAAGCTTTCTTT.

This chain joins TRBV4-1 and TRBJ2-7; TRBD1 matches at 7 bases. V lost 1 base to trimming and J lost 5 bases; unmatched junction nucleotides: 5. Germline V lookup: CDR1 MGHRA, CDR2 YSYEKL. The CDR3 has 14 amino acids. The CDR3 DNA sequence: TGCGCCAGCAGCCAAGTGTCACAGGGGAACGAGCAGTACTTC. Translating it yields CASSQVSQGNEQYF.

The rearrangement joins TRBV19 to TRBJ1-5; 7 positions agree with TRBD1. Germline V gene sequence: CDR1 LNHDA, CDR2 SQIVND (reference sequence). The trim removed 6 bases at V and 7 bases at J, leaving 6 bases unmatched. The CDR3 covers 13 residues. The CDR3 DNA reads TGTGCCAGTAGCCCGGACAGGAGCCAGCCCCAGCATTTT. As protein: CASSPDRSQPQHF.

The chain carries TRBV5-4 and TRBJ1-3; D is unclear. Germline CDR1 is SGHNT and CDR2 is YYREEE (reference sequence). V was trimmed by 3 bases and J by 0 bases, leaving 13 bases between them. The CDR3 length is 16 residues. The CDR3 protein is CASSSGGPNSGNTIYF. In nucleotides, the CDR3 is TGTGCCAGCAGCTCCGGTGGGCCGAACTCTGGAAACACCATATATTTT. The entire variable domain, with the rest obtained from reference TRBV5-4 and TRBJ1-3, is as follows: ETGVTQSPTHLIKTRGQQVTLRCSSQSGHNTVSWYQQALGQGPQFIFQYYREEENGRGNFPPRFSGLQFPNYSSELNVNALELDDSALYLCASSSGGPNSGNTIYFGEGSWLTVV.

The V call is TRBV5-8, the J call TRBJ2-7; D might be TRBD2 (5 bases). Germline loops: CDR1 SGHTS, CDR2 YDEGEE. This CDR3 is built from 15 residues. Trimming took 1 base from V and 3 from J, leaving 14 bases between them. CDR3 coding DNA: TGTGCCAGCAGCTTGATAAGGGTAGGGAGCTACGAGCAGTACTTC. This encodes CASSLIRVGSYEQYF. Using reference TRBV5-8 and TRBJ2-7 for the parts outside the CDR3, the full variable domain is EAGVTQSPTHLIKTRGQQATLRCSPISGHTSVYWYQQALGLGLQFLLWYDEGEERNRGNFPPRFSGRQFPNYSSELNVNALELEDSALYLCASSLIRVGSYEQYFGPGTRLTVT.

The chain's CDR3 is CASSQVPGISYEQYF. CDR3 DNA: TGCGCCAGCAGCCAAGTACCAGGGATCTCCTACGAGCAGTACTTC. The chain links TRBV4-1 to TRBJ2-7; a weak D match, TRBD1 (5 bases). Trimming pared 1 base from V and 0 bases from J, leaving 10 bases between. CDR3 length: 15 residues. Germline V CDR1 and CDR2: MGHRA, YSYEKL.

The chain links TRBV11-2 to TRBJ2-5, with 8 bases fitting TRBD1. Trimming at V came to 5 bases and at J to 5 bases, leaving 7 bases not matched to a gene. CDR1 is SGHAT, CDR2 FQNNGV, per germline. The CDR3 is made up of 14 amino acids. In DNA, the CDR3 is TGTGCCAGCAGCCTAACAGGGGGTTCGGAGACCCAGTACTTC. This encodes CASSLTGGSETQYF.

This clone was counted once. The chain uses TRBV19 and TRBJ1-1; perhaps TRBD1 as D (5 bases). V was clipped by 6 bases and J by 2 bases, with 16 bases between them. This CDR3 contains 15 residues. Per the germline V gene, CDR1 is LNHDA and CDR2 is SQIVND (reference sequence). The DNA for the CDR3 is TGTGCCAGTAGCCGGGGGGAGACAGTAAACACTGAAGCTTTCTTT. It codes for CASSRGETVNTEAFF. The variable domain in full, completed from reference TRBV19 and TRBJ1-1, reads DGGITQSPKYLFRKEGQNVTLSCEQNLNHDAMYWYRQDPGQGLRLIYYSQIVNDFQKGDIAEGYSVSREKKESFPLTVTSAQKNPTAFYLCASSRGETVNTEAFFGQGTRLTVV.